These 21 T cell receptor beta chains came from one sample sequenced in a study of cytomegalovirus exposure and HLA in healthy donors. Repertoires were generated with immunoSEQ multiplex PCR, while TCRdb's copy carries only in-frame clones and drops some. Of about 330,000 clones listed, about 85% were seen once; the top ten hold more than 0.9%. The sequenced sample was PBMCs. These TCRs come from a woman in her twenties or thirties in good health and CMV-seropositive.

The V gene is TRBV7-2, the J gene TRBJ1-5; D unresolved. The ends were cut back, 1 base at V and 2 bases at J, with 6 bases in the middle. Germline values: CDR1 SGHTA, CDR2 FQGNSA. There are 14 residues in the CDR3. The CDR3: CASSLVGGNQPQHF. CDR3 nucleotide sequence: TGTGCCAGCAGCTTAGTTGGTGGCAATCAGCCCCAGCATTTT.

The chain recombines TRBV28 with TRBJ1-2; D uncertain. V was clipped by 2 bases and J by 2 bases, with 9 bases between them. This CDR3 contains 14 residues. Germline V gene data show CDR1 as MDHEN and CDR2 as SYDVKM. The CDR3 DNA sequence: TGTGCCAGCAGTTTACGGGCCGGAAACTATGGCTACACCTTC. Protein sequence: CASSLRAGNYGYTF.

The gene calls are TRBV7-2 and TRBJ2-1, with a possible D match to TRBD2 (7 bases). The CDR3 loop spans 17 amino acids. Germline V lookup: CDR1 SGHTA, CDR2 FQGNSA. V was pared by 5 bases and J by 6 bases, with 23 bases between. The CDR3 protein is CASSLQPIGGGSNEQFF. DNA for the CDR3: TGTGCCAGCAGCCTACAACCTATAGGGGGGGGGAGCAATGAGCAGTTCTTC.

The chain is built from TRBV4-1 and TRBJ1-3, with TRBD1 matching 9 bases. This CDR3 is built from 16 residues. Germline V gene lookup returns CDR1 MGHRA and CDR2 YSYEKL. V lost 3 bases, J lost 2 bases, and 5 bases stayed unmatched. The CDR3 loop reads CASSQVWTGAGNTIYF. The CDR3 region has the DNA TGCGCCAGCAGCCAGGTTTGGACAGGGGCTGGAAACACCATATATTTT.

This clone was counted once. The genes are TRBV4-3 and TRBJ1-2; D ambiguous. The CDR3 contains 15 residues. CDR1 is LGHNA, CDR2 YSLEER, per germline. V lost 1 base, J lost 0 bases, and 9 bases lay in between. The CDR3 sequence: CASSQARAANYGYTF. The CDR3 nucleotides are TGCGCCAGCAGCCAAGCAAGGGCCGCTAACTATGGCTACACCTTC.

This chain connects TRBV27 to TRBJ2-2; TRBD1 agrees at 9 bases. V shed 9 bases and J 0 bases; nucleotides not matched to a gene: 11. Germline loops: CDR1 MNHEY, CDR2 SMNVEV (reference sequence). This CDR3 has 17 amino acids. The CDR3 protein is CARRNGTGKANTGELFF. Here the CDR3 DNA reads TGTGCCAGAAGAAATGGGACAGGGAAGGCGAACACCGGGGAGCTGTTTTTT.

J is TRBJ2-1 and V is TRBV4-3; the D gene is possibly TRBD1 (6 bases). The CDR3 spans 13 residues. Trimming took 0 bases from V and 9 from J, leaving 9 bases between them. Looked up from germline, CDR1 is LGHNA and CDR2 is YSLEER. Here the CDR3 reads CASSQDRGSEQFF. The CDR3, as DNA: TGCGCCAGCAGCCAAGATAGGGGGTCTGAGCAGTTCTTC.

V is TRBV4-3 and J is TRBJ1-2; tentative D call: TRBD1 (5 bases). Germline V CDR1 and CDR2: LGHNA, YSLEER. The CDR3 contains 15 residues. V lost 0 bases, J lost 4 bases, and 12 bases lay in between. CDR3 nucleotides: TGCGCCAGCAGCCAAGACGGATCAGGGATCTATGGCTACACCTTC. It encodes CASSQDGSGIYGYTF.

The rearrangement links TRBV27 to TRBJ2-7, with D maybe TRBD2 (6 bases). The CDR3 consists of 14 residues. From germline, CDR1 is MNHEY and CDR2 SMNVEV (reference sequence). Trimming cost V 5 bases and J 0 bases, with 11 bases left between them. The CDR3 DNA follows: TGTGCCAGCAGTCCCCGGGAGAGCTCCTACGAGCAGTACTTC. Its translation: CASSPRESSYEQYF.

This clone was observed once. The V gene is TRBV29-1, the J gene TRBJ2-7; D remains ambiguous. From germline, CDR1 is SQVTM and CDR2 ANQGSEA. Trimming pared 3 bases from V and 3 bases from J, leaving 9 bases between. There are 12 residues in the CDR3. The CDR3 bases are TGCAGCGTTGAGTCTAGTCGCTACGAGCAGTACTTC. Its protein is CSVESSRYEQYF.

For this clone: Other nucleotide sequences from this sample produce the same CDR3. This rearrangement joins TRBV30 to TRBJ2-3; 7 positions agree with TRBD2. Germline-derived CDR1 and CDR2 are GTSNPN and SVGIG (reference sequence). CDR3 size: 12 residues. Trimming cost V 2 bases and J 4 bases; bases outside gene matches: 0. In DNA form, the CDR3 reads TGTGCCTGGAGTCGGGGGGCAGATACGCAGTATTTT. Translation gives CAWSRGADTQYF.

V usage is TRBV6-5 and J usage is TRBJ1-5; D is unresolved. CDR3 size: 13 residues. V dropped 6 bases and J dropped 3 bases, with 9 bases sitting between them. Germline values: CDR1 MNHEY, CDR2 SVGAGI. The CDR3 DNA follows: TGTGCCAGCAGCGTACAGATCAATCAGCCCCAGCATTTT. Encoded protein: CASSVQINQPQHF.

The chain joins TRBV5-1 to TRBJ2-1; TRBD2 agrees at 12 bases. Unmatched junction bases numbered 7, after V lost 4 bases and J lost 2 bases. The CDR3 contains 17 residues. Germline V gives CDR1 SGHRS, CDR2 YFSETQ. The CDR3 sequence is CASSPTWTSGAYNEQFF. CDR3 bases: TGCGCCAGCAGCCCAACTTGGACTAGCGGGGCCTACAATGAGCAGTTCTTC.

This rearrangement joins TRBV5-1 to TRBJ1-4; D might be TRBD1 (6 bases). The V end was cut by 1 base, the J end by 8 bases, with 15 bases between. Germline assignment: CDR1 SGHRS and CDR2 YFSETQ. This CDR3 has 15 amino acids. CDR3 sequence reads: CASSLNRDSGEKLFF. As DNA, the CDR3 is TGCGCCAGCAGCTTGAACAGGGACTCGGGCGAAAAACTGTTTTTT. The whole variable domain, remainder taken from reference TRBV5-1 and TRBJ1-4, is KAGVTQTPRYLIKTRGQQVTLSCSPISGHRSVSWYQQTPGQGLQFLFEYFSETQRNKGNFPGRFSGRQFSNSRSEMNVSTLELGDSALYLCASSLNRDSGEKLFFGSGTQLSVL.

The chain recombines TRBV6-6 with TRBJ2-3; no clear D gene. CDR3 length equals 14 residues. Germline assignment: CDR1 MNHNY and CDR2 SVGAGI (reference sequence). V gave up 7 bases and J gave up 4 bases, with 15 bases separating them. CDR3 DNA: TGTGCCAGCATCCCCCGACCCCTTGCAGATACGCAGTATTTT. Translated, it gives CASIPRPLADTQYF.

The chain carries TRBV28 and TRBJ1-3, with no clear D. This CDR3 is built from 16 residues. The germline V gene encodes CDR1 MDHEN and CDR2 SYDVKM. V lost 5 bases, J lost 0 bases, and 14 bases lay in between. CDR3 sequence (DNA): TGTGCCAGCAGTCTCCCCAGGACCTCCTCTGGAAACACCATATATTTT. Translation gives CASSLPRTSSGNTIYF.

CDR3 loop: CASSLAGTGKNTEAFF. CDR3 in DNA: TGTGCCAGCAGCTTAGCTGGGACAGGGAAGAACACTGAAGCTTTCTTT. The rearrangement uses TRBV7-6 and TRBJ1-1; 9 bases are shared with TRBD1. This CDR3 contains 16 residues. The germline CDR1 and CDR2 sequences are SGHVS and FNYEAQ. V shed 0 bases, J shed 1 base, and the junction held 3 bases outside the gene matches.

The V gene is TRBV18, the J gene TRBJ2-3, with D possibly matching TRBD2 (5 bases). Germline loops: CDR1 KGHSH, CDR2 LQKENI. V lost 4 bases and J lost 6, with 14 bases in between. The CDR3 loop spans 14 amino acids. In DNA form, the CDR3 reads TGTGCCAGCTCACTCCGGGAAGATAGGGATACGCAGTATTTT. This gives the protein CASSLREDRDTQYF.

The chain joins TRBV6-5 to TRBJ2-7; 8 bases are shared with TRBD2. The CDR3 sequence is 16 residues long. J lost 0 bases, V lost 4 bases, and 8 bases had no gene match. From germline, CDR1 is MNHEY and CDR2 SVGAGI. CDR3 sequence: CASSSSLTSASYEQYF. CDR3 nucleotides: TGTGCCAGCAGTTCTTCTCTGACTAGCGCCTCCTACGAGCAGTACTTC.

CDR3 sequence: CASSLHRVGEQYF. The CDR3 nucleotides read TGTGCCAGCAGCTTACACAGGGTCGGCGAGCAGTACTTC. This chain connects TRBV7-3 to TRBJ2-7; D might be TRBD1 (6 bases). CDR3 length equals 13 residues. V shed 2 bases and J shed 6 bases, with 11 bases lying between them. The germline V gene encodes CDR1 SGHTA and CDR2 FQGTGA.

The gene calls are TRBV27 and TRBJ2-7; 7 bases align to TRBD2. The CDR3 is made up of 14 amino acids. The germline V gene has CDR1 MNHEY and CDR2 SMNVEV (reference sequence). The junction had 8 bases not matched to a gene; V was cut back by 3 bases and J by 6 bases. The chain's CDR3 is CASSFSGGRFEQYF. The CDR3, as DNA: TGTGCCAGCAGTTTTTCGGGGGGTAGATTCGAGCAGTACTTC.